What follows are 24 T cell receptor beta chains derived from one specimen sequenced in a study of blood T cells in healthy people across ages. A second about 6 to 11 cycle PCR used barcoded and J-beta primers. One entry per CDR3 protein, called by TCRdb with MiXCR from the 5' RACE reads. Of about 730,000 distinct CDR3 sequences listed, roughly 44% are singletons. The sample consisted of blood. The receptors were gathered from a woman between 55 and 75 years old in good health.

V and J are TRBV7-2 and TRBJ2-3, with D possibly TRBD1 on 6 matching bases. V dropped 8 bases and J dropped 5 bases, with 8 bases sitting between them. The germline gives CDR1 SGHTA, CDR2 FQGNSA. The CDR3 runs 11 residues. Written as DNA, the CDR3 is TGTGCCAGCTTGGGACAAGATACGCAGTATTTT. Translation: CASLGQDTQYF.

This chain joins TRBV5-1 and TRBJ2-7; D gene unclear. The germline V gene encodes CDR1 SGHRS and CDR2 YFSETQ. V shed 0 bases and J shed 5 bases, with 6 bases lying between them. The CDR3 spans 12 residues. The DNA of the CDR3 is TGCGCCAGCAGCTTGGCTCGGGACGAGCAGTACTTC. It encodes CASSLARDEQYF.

The chain is built from TRBV2 and TRBJ2-1, with D possibly TRBD2 on 6 matching bases. Germline CDR1 is SNHLY and CDR2 is FYNNEI. CDR3 length equals 14 residues. Trimming took 6 bases from V and 2 from J, leaving 11 bases between them. Written as DNA, the CDR3 is TGTGCCAGCAGGGGGGACTCAGCCTACAATGAGCAGTTCTTC. Translating gives CASRGDSAYNEQFF.

The chain couples TRBV10-3 to TRBJ2-7; unclear D gene. There are 14 residues in the CDR3. Deletions cut 2 bases from V and 7 bases from J, with 15 bases between. Germline loops: CDR1 ENHRY, CDR2 SYGVKD. CDR3 bases: TGTGCCATCAGTGAGAGGGAAGGCTACAATGAGCAGTACTTC. Translated, it gives CAISEREGYNEQYF.

This clonotype showed up many times. This chain joins TRBV10-3 and TRBJ2-7; D remains ambiguous. Germline assignment: CDR1 ENHRY and CDR2 SYGVKD. The germline V and J ends were trimmed by 0 bases and 7 bases, with 10 bases remaining between them. The CDR3 extends over 13 amino acids. The CDR3 DNA follows: TGTGCCATCAGTGAGTCGGTGGAGAGGGAGCAGTACTTC. This sequence encodes CAISESVEREQYF.

This chain connects TRBV18 to TRBJ1-5; 7 nucleotides match TRBD1. This CDR3 contains 14 residues. Losses at the gene ends were 6 bases for V and 7 bases for J; bases not matched to a gene: 9. Germline lookup yields CDR1 KGHSH and CDR2 LQKENI. CDR3 protein: CASSYDRDRQPQHF. The CDR3 DNA follows: TGTGCCAGCTCTTACGACAGGGACCGGCAGCCCCAGCATTTT. Variable domain in full (rest from reference TRBV18 and TRBJ1-5): NAGVMQNPRHLVRRRGQEARLRCSPMKGHSHVYWYRQLPEEGLKFMVYLQKENIIDESGMPKERFSAEFPKEGPSILRIQQVVRGDSAAYFCASSYDRDRQPQHFGDGTRLSIL.

This clonotype was found many times. The rearrangement links TRBV20-1 to TRBJ1-5; 7 bases map to TRBD1. Trimming cost V 4 bases and J 1 base; bases outside gene matches: 19. Germline values: CDR1 DFQATT, CDR2 SNEGSKA (reference sequence). The CDR3 is made up of 19 amino acids. CDR3: CSATLPPGQRPSSNQPQHF. The CDR3 nucleotides are TGCAGTGCTACCCTACCCCCGGGACAGCGTCCTAGCAGCAATCAGCCCCAGCATTTT.

The genes are TRBV5-6 and TRBJ2-7; no clear D. V lost 0 bases and J 0 bases, leaving 10 bases between the germline ends. This CDR3 region has 15 residues. Germline V gives CDR1 SGHDT, CDR2 YYEEEE. Here the CDR3 DNA reads TGTGCCAGCAGCTTGGAGTCTAGACGCTCCTACGAGCAGTACTTC. This sequence encodes CASSLESRRSYEQYF.

Concerning this clonotype: At one end, the junction sequence differs from germline, possibly due to a read error. The rearrangement joins TRBV11-1 to TRBJ2-2; 7 nucleotides agree with TRBD1. Germline CDR1 is SGHAT and CDR2 is FQDESV (reference sequence). This CDR3 has 15 amino acids. In DNA, the CDR3 is TGTGCCAGCAGCTTTGTACAGGGGAACGCCGGGGAGCTGTTTTTT. It yields the protein CASSFVQGNAGELFF.

About this clonotype itself: This could be a read error, since a much larger clone is one nucleotide away. The chain joins TRBV6-1 to TRBJ2-5, with 9 bases matching TRBD2. The V segment lost 5 bases and the J segment 11 bases; nucleotides outside the gene matches: 15. CDR3 length: 15 residues. CDR1 is MNHNS, CDR2 SASEGT, per germline. CDR3 DNA sequence: TGTGCCAGCAGTAGGGGACTAGCCCGTCAGGATGAGCAGTACTTC. It is translated as CASSRGLARQDEQYF.

The V gene is TRBV7-8, the J gene TRBJ1-1; 7 bases match TRBD1. The V segment lost 3 bases and the J segment 5 bases; nucleotides outside the gene matches: 3. CDR1 and CDR2 from the germline V gene are SGHVS and FQNEAQ. The CDR3 length is 13 residues. CDR3 amino acids: CASSFRGQTEAFF. The CDR3, as DNA: TGTGCCAGCAGCTTTCGGGGACAGACTGAAGCTTTCTTT.

V gene TRBV29-1 combines with J gene TRBJ2-7; perhaps TRBD1 as D (5 bases). The V and J ends lost 4 bases and 0 bases respectively, with 19 bases between them. Germline loops: CDR1 SQVTM, CDR2 ANQGSEA. CDR3 length equals 16 residues. CDR3: CSVAGRAFGSSYEQYF. As DNA, the CDR3 is TGCAGCGTTGCCGGCAGGGCTTTTGGTAGCTCCTACGAGCAGTACTTC.

V gene TRBV30 combines with J gene TRBJ2-3, with D hard to call. V was clipped by 4 bases and J by 6 bases, with 8 bases between them. This CDR3 is 11 amino acids long. Germline CDR1 GTSNPN, CDR2 SVGIG (reference sequence). The CDR3 sequence: CAWTPADTQYF. The CDR3 bases are TGTGCCTGGACCCCGGCGGATACGCAGTATTTT.

The chain combines TRBV7-9 with TRBJ1-1, with a tentative D call TRBD1 (5 bases). Germline CDR1 is SEHNR and CDR2 is FQNEAQ (reference sequence). There are 15 residues in the CDR3. V was pared by 6 bases and J by 7 bases, with 21 bases between. The CDR3 spells CASRNIASRGSEAFF. The CDR3 DNA reads as TGTGCCAGCAGGAATATAGCCAGCCGGGGGAGTGAAGCTTTCTTT.

This clonotype was detected once. This sequence joins TRBV12-3 or TRBV12-4 and TRBJ2-7; 9 bases agree with TRBD1. The CDR3 covers 14 residues. The trim removed 7 bases at V and 2 bases at J, leaving 6 bases unmatched. The CDR3 DNA reads as TGTGCCAGCAAAATGACAGGGGGGGCCTACGAGCAGTACTTC. Its protein product is CASKMTGGAYEQYF.

This clonotype was observed at least ten times. The chain is built from TRBV10-3 and TRBJ2-3; D gene uncertain. V was pared by 0 bases and J by 6 bases, with 4 bases between. Germline CDR1 and CDR2: ENHRY and SYGVKD. CDR3 length equals 12 residues. The CDR3 spells CAISESGDTQYF. CDR3 in DNA: TGTGCCATCAGTGAGTCTGGGGATACGCAGTATTTT.

The chain couples TRBV29-1 to TRBJ2-5; D uncertain. This CDR3 contains 8 residues. Trimming left V 7 bases short and J 4 bases short, with 1 base between. From germline, CDR1 is SQVTM and CDR2 ANQGSEA. CDR3 residues: CSAETQYF. As DNA, the CDR3 is TGCAGCGCAGAGACCCAGTACTTC.

This chain connects TRBV7-3 to TRBJ2-1; 8 nucleotides line up with TRBD2. Germline V lookup: CDR1 SGHTA, CDR2 FQGTGA. This CDR3 comprises 16 residues. V dropped 2 bases and J dropped 2; count of bases not matched to a gene: 5. The CDR3 DNA follows: TGTGCCAGCAGCTTATCGACTAGCGCTACCTACAATGAGCAGTTCTTC. It is translated as CASSLSTSATYNEQFF.

This clonotype was seen a handful of times. The chain recombines TRBV7-2 with TRBJ1-5; TRBD1 might be the D (6 bases). Between the trimmed V and J ends, which lost 2 bases and 3 bases, there was a span of 14 bases. The CDR3 sequence is 16 residues long. Germline CDR1 and CDR2: SGHTA and FQGNSA. The CDR3 here is CASSLMGGLNNQPQHF. Here the CDR3 DNA reads TGTGCCAGCAGCTTAATGGGGGGGCTTAACAATCAGCCCCAGCATTTT.

The rearrangement links TRBV7-2 to TRBJ2-3, with 8 bases matching TRBD2. V shed 3 bases, J shed 4 bases, and the junction held 15 bases outside the gene matches. CDR1 is SGHTA, CDR2 FQGNSA, per germline. The CDR3 spans 18 residues. CDR3 in DNA: TGTGCCAGCAGCTTTGGCCCCCCCGGCGGGGGGTCCTCAGATACGCAGTATTTT. Amino acid sequence: CASSFGPPGGGSSDTQYF.

In this sample, this clonotype turned up many times. The chain employs TRBV4-1 and TRBJ2-5; 10 nucleotides align to TRBD1. The CDR3 sequence is 15 residues long. With 4 bases clipped from V and 5 bases from J, the junction kept 7 bases outside the gene matches. Per germline, CDR1 MGHRA and CDR2 YSYEKL. CDR3 sequence (DNA): TGCGCCAGCAGCCCCCAGTCGGGACAGGGGGAGACCCAGTACTTC. Translation gives CASSPQSGQGETQYF.

This clonotype has only a few counts. The chain combines TRBV3-1 with TRBJ1-5, with a possible D match to TRBD1 (5 bases). This CDR3 is built from 14 residues. V was cut by 3 bases and J by 4 bases, with 10 bases left in between. Germline V gene sequence: CDR1 LGHDT, CDR2 YNNKEL (reference sequence). The CDR3 DNA follows: TGTGCCAGCAGCCAGACCGGACAAAATCAGCCCCAGCATTTT. As protein: CASSQTGQNQPQHF.

CDR3 DNA: TGTGCCAGCAGCGGACAGGCCGGTGGGCAGTTCTTC. This codes for CASSGQAGGQFF. The chain employs TRBV6-2 or TRBV6-3 and TRBJ2-1; TRBD1 matches at 7 bases. CDR1 and CDR2 (germline): MNHEY, SVGEGT. This CDR3 has 12 amino acids. With V trimmed by 6 bases and J by 12 bases, 8 bases remained unmatched.

V and J are TRBV19 and TRBJ2-3; no clear D. This CDR3 is built from 13 residues. The germline V gene has CDR1 LNHDA and CDR2 SQIVND (reference sequence). Trimming cost V 1 base and J 2 bases, with 4 bases left between them. CDR3 in DNA: TGTGCCAGTAGTATAGCAGTCACAGATACGCAGTATTTT. Its protein product is CASSIAVTDTQYF.